These 24 T cell receptor beta chains came from one sample sequenced in a study of cytomegalovirus exposure and HLA in healthy donors. In the PCR, 60 Vbeta and 13 Jbeta primers were used. Assay: immunoSEQ multiplex PCR; the TCRdb copy retains only in-frame clones and omits some. The sample lists 150,000 to 200,000 clones, roughly 77% seen once, with approximately 2.4% in the top ten. Sequencing was done on a sample of PBMCs. These receptors originate from a woman aged 40 to 50 in good health and CMV-seropositive.

The chain combines TRBV7-9 with TRBJ1-1, with D possibly TRBD1 on 5 matching bases. CDR1 is SEHNR, CDR2 FQNEAQ, per germline (reference sequence). V lost 11 bases and J lost 4, with 17 bases in between. The CDR3 contains 13 residues. CDR3 region: CAVPRAQGTEAFF. The CDR3 bases are TGTGCCGTCCCTAGGGCCCAGGGCACTGAAGCTTTCTTT.

The V and J genes are TRBV6-5 and TRBJ2-1; D perhaps matches TRBD1 (5 bases). The V end lost 6 bases, the J end lost 4 bases, and 7 bases lay between the germline ends. This CDR3 is 12 amino acids long. CDR1 is MNHEY, CDR2 SVGAGI, per germline. Here the CDR3 reads CASRAGYNEQFF. The DNA of the CDR3 is TGTGCCAGCAGGGCAGGGTACAATGAGCAGTTCTTC.

Worth noting for this clone: Its ends do not fully match the called genes, so a read error is possible. V gene TRBV11-3 combines with J gene TRBJ2-1; D might be TRBD1 (5 bases). This CDR3 region has 10 residues. Germline CDR1 SGHNT, CDR2 YENEEA. CDR3 protein: CASSLGQGIF. The CDR3 DNA sequence: TGTGCCAGCAGCTTAGGGCAGGGCATCTTC. Variable domain in full (rest from reference TRBV11-3 and TRBJ2-1): EAGVVQSPRYKIIEKKQPVAFWCNPISGHNTLYWYLQNLGQGPELLIRYENEEAVDDSQLPKDRFSAERLKGVDSTLKIQPAELGDSAVYLCASSLGQGIFGPGTRLTVL.

The chain is built from TRBV7-2 and TRBJ2-3; possibly TRBD1 for D (6 bases). CDR3 size: 13 residues. Trimming pared 4 bases from V and 4 bases from J, leaving 9 bases between. Germline V gene data show CDR1 as SGHTA and CDR2 as FQGNSA. Here the CDR3 reads CASSSGESDTQYF. In DNA form, the CDR3 reads TGTGCCAGCAGCTCAGGGGAGTCAGATACGCAGTATTTT.

J is TRBJ2-1 and V is TRBV27; TRBD2 might be the D (6 bases). The CDR3 runs to 12 residues. CDR1 is MNHEY and CDR2 is SMNVEV in the germline V gene (reference sequence). Trimming took 3 bases from V and 8 from J, leaving 8 bases between them. CDR3 sequence reads: CASSFGGDEQFF. CDR3 sequence (DNA): TGTGCCAGCAGTTTTGGCGGGGATGAGCAGTTCTTC.

The chain links TRBV5-1 to TRBJ2-3, with TRBD1 identical over 9 bases. V was clipped by 0 bases and J by 6 bases; unmatched bases: 8. The CDR3 consists of 16 residues. The germline CDR1 and CDR2 sequences are SGHRS and YFSETQ. The CDR3 sequence is CASSLEWTGDGDTQYF. The CDR3 coding sequence is TGCGCCAGCAGCTTGGAGTGGACAGGGGATGGGGATACGCAGTATTTT.

This chain connects TRBV7-2 to TRBJ2-2; 8 bases match TRBD1. CDR3 length: 14 residues. The trim removed 4 bases at V and 8 bases at J, leaving 6 bases unmatched. In germline, CDR1 is SGHTA, CDR2 FQGNSA. CDR3 in amino acids: CASSSTGGGGELFF. CDR3 in DNA: TGTGCCAGCAGCTCAACAGGGGGAGGAGGGGAGCTGTTTTTT.

The genes are TRBV7-8 and TRBJ1-1; possible D gene TRBD1, 6 bases. The CDR3 runs 15 residues. Germline V gives CDR1 SGHVS, CDR2 FQNEAQ. V dropped 5 bases and J dropped 0 bases, with 13 bases sitting between them. Here the CDR3 DNA reads TGTGCCAGCAGCCTCCTTACAGGGATGAACACTGAAGCTTTCTTT. It translates to CASSLLTGMNTEAFF.

The chain has TRBV5-1 and TRBJ2-7; 8 positions agree with TRBD1. The CDR3 is 14 residues long. V shed 0 bases, J shed 5 bases, and the junction held 4 bases outside the gene matches. Germline V gene data show CDR1 as SGHRS and CDR2 as YFSETQ. This CDR3 is CASSLEAGGHEQYF. In DNA form, the CDR3 reads TGCGCCAGCAGCTTGGAAGCAGGGGGCCACGAGCAGTACTTC.

The gene calls are TRBV19 and TRBJ2-7, with D possibly being TRBD1 (6 bases). The CDR3 loop spans 12 amino acids. V shed 3 bases and J shed 4 bases, with 7 bases lying between them. The germline gives CDR1 LNHDA, CDR2 SQIVND (reference sequence). Here the CDR3 DNA reads TGTGCCAGTAGTATTCAGGGGTACGAGCAGTACTTC. It encodes CASSIQGYEQYF.

J is TRBJ1-1 and V is TRBV6-6, with 8 bases fitting TRBD1. Germline loops: CDR1 MNHNY, CDR2 SVGAGI (reference sequence). This CDR3 comprises 14 residues. V was clipped by 5 bases and J by 3 bases; unmatched bases: 5. In DNA form, the CDR3 reads TGTGCCAGCAGTACACAGGGGGGTGACACTGAAGCTTTCTTT. This sequence encodes CASSTQGGDTEAFF.

The V call is TRBV27, the J call TRBJ2-2; the D gene is possibly TRBD2 (7 bases). The CDR3 covers 14 residues. The V end lost 5 bases, the J end lost 11 bases, and 18 bases lay between the germline ends. Germline V gives CDR1 MNHEY, CDR2 SMNVEV (reference sequence). DNA for the CDR3: TGTGCCAGCAGTCAATGGGGGGGCAGTAAAGAGCTGTTTTTT. Protein product: CASSQWGGSKELFF.

J is TRBJ2-2 and V is TRBV4-3; D ambiguous. Germline V gene lookup returns CDR1 LGHNA and CDR2 YSLEER. The CDR3 has 11 amino acids. The CDR3 sequence: CSRARTGELFF. The CDR3 region has the DNA TGCTCAAGAGCAAGAACCGGGGAGCTGTTTTTT.

V is TRBV4-3 and J is TRBJ2-7, with 8 bases identical to TRBD1. The CDR3 loop spans 16 amino acids. The V gene's germline CDR1 is LGHNA and CDR2 YSLEER. With 0 bases clipped from V and 3 bases from J, the junction kept 7 bases outside the gene matches. CDR3 in amino acids: CASSQEWAGGYYEQYF. CDR3 coding DNA: TGCGCCAGCAGCCAAGAGTGGGCAGGGGGCTACTACGAGCAGTACTTC.

The CDR3 DNA is TGTGCCAGCAGCTCCCCCGTCTTGAACACTGAAGCTTTCTTT. This encodes CASSSPVLNTEAFF. The chain recombines TRBV6-5 with TRBJ1-1; D is unclear. Trimming cost V 6 bases and J 0 bases, with 11 bases left between them. The CDR3 sequence is 14 residues long. Germline V lookup: CDR1 MNHEY, CDR2 SVGAGI.

About this clone: Other DNA sequences in the sample encode the same CDR3. This chain uses TRBV7-2 with TRBJ2-5; 14 nucleotides align to TRBD2. The CDR3 is made up of 16 amino acids. Germline loops: CDR1 SGHTA, CDR2 FQGNSA. V gave up 2 bases and J gave up 2 bases; unmatched junction bases: 1. The CDR3 region is CASSLRLAGGQETQYF. Here the CDR3 DNA reads TGTGCCAGCAGCTTAAGACTAGCGGGAGGGCAAGAGACCCAGTACTTC.

The rearrangement links TRBV2 to TRBJ2-5, with 10 bases identical to TRBD2. Germline V lookup: CDR1 SNHLY, CDR2 FYNNEI. The ends lost 8 bases at V and 5 bases at J; junction bases unmatched: 5. CDR3 length: 13 residues. The DNA of the CDR3 is TGTGCCAGCCTAGCGGGGGAGTTGGAGACCCAGTACTTC. Residues: CASLAGELETQYF.

The V call is TRBV2, the J call TRBJ1-1; TRBD1 aligns across 10 bases. Per germline, CDR1 SNHLY and CDR2 FYNNEI. With 7 bases clipped from V and 3 bases from J, the junction kept 5 bases outside the gene matches. The CDR3 has 14 residues. The CDR3 nucleotides are TGTGCCAGCACTGCGGACAGGGGGTACACTGAAGCTTTCTTT. Translating gives CASTADRGYTEAFF.

The chain links TRBV6-5 to TRBJ2-4; D might be TRBD1 (6 bases). This CDR3 comprises 14 residues. V lost 6 bases, J lost 0 bases, and 9 bases lay in between. Germline CDR1 is MNHEY and CDR2 is SVGAGI. The CDR3 protein is CASRSGVAKNIQYF. DNA for the CDR3: TGTGCCAGCAGGTCAGGGGTAGCCAAAAACATTCAGTACTTC.

The chain is built from TRBV11-2 and TRBJ1-1; the D is unclear. The CDR3 is 15 residues long. V was shortened by 0 bases and J by 0 bases, with 8 bases between the two germline ends. Germline values: CDR1 SGHAT, CDR2 FQNNGV. Here the CDR3 DNA reads TGTGCCAGCAGCTTAGACGGCGGGATGAACACTGAAGCTTTCTTT. Translation: CASSLDGGMNTEAFF.

The chain joins TRBV10-3 to TRBJ2-5; 7 nucleotides align to TRBD2. Germline-derived CDR1 and CDR2 are ENHRY and SYGVKD. V lost 5 bases and J lost 3; bases outside the gene matches: 6. The CDR3 spans 14 residues. The CDR3 bases are TGTGCCATCAGTTCGAACGGGAGGAAAGAGACCCAGTACTTC. Protein: CAISSNGRKETQYF.

Only one count was recorded for this clone. The chain recombines TRBV25-1 with TRBJ1-5; D gene uncertain. The CDR3 is made up of 15 amino acids. V lost 7 bases and J lost 0, with 13 bases in between. Germline V lookup: CDR1 MGHDK, CDR2 SYGVNS. CDR3 loop: CASTSALGSNQPQHF. Here the CDR3 DNA reads TGTGCCAGCACCTCCGCACTCGGTAGCAATCAGCCCCAGCATTTT.

V usage is TRBV27 and J usage is TRBJ1-1; D gene ambiguous. Germline V gene lookup returns CDR1 MNHEY and CDR2 SMNVEV (reference sequence). V lost 5 bases, J lost 3 bases, and 13 bases lay in between. The CDR3 is made up of 14 amino acids. As DNA, the CDR3 is TGTGCCAGCAGTCCCGGGTTGAAGGACACTGAAGCTTTCTTT. This encodes CASSPGLKDTEAFF.

The chain uses TRBV5-4 and TRBJ1-4; 9 nucleotides line up with TRBD1. The junction had 5 bases not matched to a gene; V was cut back by 4 bases and J by 7 bases. There are 14 residues in the CDR3. CDR1 is SGHNT and CDR2 is YYREEE in the germline V gene (reference sequence). The CDR3 reads CASSVQGAVEKLFF. The CDR3 nucleotides are TGTGCCAGCAGCGTACAGGGGGCGGTTGAAAAACTGTTTTTT.